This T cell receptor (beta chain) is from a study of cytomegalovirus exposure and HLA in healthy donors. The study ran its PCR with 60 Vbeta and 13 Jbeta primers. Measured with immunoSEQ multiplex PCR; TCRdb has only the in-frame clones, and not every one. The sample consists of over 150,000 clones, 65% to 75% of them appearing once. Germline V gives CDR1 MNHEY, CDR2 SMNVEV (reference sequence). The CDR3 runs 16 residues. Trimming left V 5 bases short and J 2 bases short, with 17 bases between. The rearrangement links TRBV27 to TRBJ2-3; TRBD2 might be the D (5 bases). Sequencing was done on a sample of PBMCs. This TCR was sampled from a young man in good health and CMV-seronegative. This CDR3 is CASSPTGIRATDTQYF. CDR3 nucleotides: TGTGCCAGCAGTCCAACGGGGATACGGGCCACAGATACGCAGTATTTT.